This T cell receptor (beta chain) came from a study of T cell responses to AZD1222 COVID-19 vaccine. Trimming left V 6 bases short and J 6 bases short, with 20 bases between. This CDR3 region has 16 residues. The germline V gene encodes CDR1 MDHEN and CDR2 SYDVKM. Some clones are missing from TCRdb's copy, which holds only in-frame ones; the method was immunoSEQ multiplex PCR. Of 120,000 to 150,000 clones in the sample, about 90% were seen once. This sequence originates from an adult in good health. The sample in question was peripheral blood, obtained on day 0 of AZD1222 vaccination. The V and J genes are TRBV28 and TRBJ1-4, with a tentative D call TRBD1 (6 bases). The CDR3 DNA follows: TGTGCCAGCAGCCCCTCCCCCCCGAGGGGGGATGAAAAACTGTTTTTT. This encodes CASSPSPPRGDEKLFF.